The 14 T cell receptor beta chains in this list originate from one sample, sequenced in a study of blood T cell repertoires in COVID-19. TCRdb's copy holds only in-frame clones and misses some; the assay was immunoSEQ multiplex PCR. This repertoire shows roughly 200,000 clones, 90% found once; its top ten account for 0.62%. Sequences were obtained from peripheral blood. These receptors were obtained from a man in his fifties with acute or convalescent COVID-19.

The chain couples TRBV6-5 to TRBJ2-3; 8 nucleotides line up with TRBD2. The CDR3 covers 15 residues. With 2 bases clipped from V and 6 bases from J, the junction kept 7 bases outside the gene matches. Germline CDR1 MNHEY, CDR2 SVGAGI. The CDR3 region has the DNA TGTGCCAGCAGTTACGTAGCGGGGCGTCTTGATACGCAGTATTTT. Translating gives CASSYVAGRLDTQYF.

The chain is built from TRBV7-8 and TRBJ1-5; 8 bases are a match to TRBD1. The germline V gene has CDR1 SGHVS and CDR2 FQNEAQ. CDR3 length: 15 residues. The trim removed 5 bases at V and 1 base at J, leaving 4 bases unmatched. CDR3 residues: CASSPDRVSNQPQHF. DNA for the CDR3: TGTGCCAGCAGCCCGGACAGGGTGAGCAATCAGCCCCAGCATTTT.

Comments on this clone: Other DNA sequences in the same sample also yield this CDR3. The chain couples TRBV29-1 to TRBJ1-1, with a tentative D call TRBD1 (6 bases). Trimming removed 6 bases from V and 1 base from J, with 9 bases in between. This CDR3 comprises 12 residues. Germline loops: CDR1 SQVTM, CDR2 ANQGSEA. The chain's CDR3 is CSVETGNTEAFF. For the CDR3, the DNA is TGCAGCGTCGAGACAGGGAACACTGAAGCTTTCTTT.

This clone occurred a few times. This sequence joins TRBV2 and TRBJ2-3, with TRBD2 as a possible D gene (6 bases). CDR3 size: 15 residues. Trimming stripped 7 bases from V and 4 bases from J, with 18 bases between. In germline, CDR1 is SNHLY, CDR2 FYNNEI. The CDR3 here is CASKEEEGGADTQYF. As DNA, the CDR3 is TGTGCCAGCAAAGAAGAGGAGGGTGGGGCAGATACGCAGTATTTT.

The chain joins TRBV6-5 to TRBJ1-6; 8 bases align to TRBD1. The CDR3 runs to 13 residues. Trimming at V came to 6 bases and at J to 8 bases, leaving 3 bases not matched to a gene. Per germline, CDR1 MNHEY and CDR2 SVGAGI. The CDR3 reads CASRTGGDSPLHF. CDR3 in DNA: TGTGCCAGCAGAACAGGGGGGGATTCACCCCTCCACTTT.

This sequence joins TRBV19 and TRBJ1-3, with a possible D match to TRBD1 (5 bases). V was shortened by 7 bases and J by 0 bases, with 10 bases between the two germline ends. This CDR3 contains 14 residues. Germline V CDR1 and CDR2: LNHDA, SQIVND (reference sequence). CDR3 sequence reads: CASNKGNSGNTIYF. For the CDR3, the DNA is TGTGCCAGTAATAAGGGGAACTCTGGAAACACCATATATTTT.

V is TRBV28 and J is TRBJ1-5, with D possibly matching TRBD1 (6 bases). Per germline, CDR1 MDHEN and CDR2 SYDVKM. Trimming cost V 3 bases and J 8 bases, with 14 bases left between them. The CDR3 runs to 14 residues. The CDR3 bases are TGTGCCAGCAGTTTCCTCCAGGGGAAGGAGCCCCAGCATTTT. Translating it yields CASSFLQGKEPQHF.

This clone was seen just once. This chain joins TRBV3-1 (or the pseudogene TRBV3-2) and TRBJ2-7; a possible D gene is TRBD2 (5 bases). CDR3 size: 13 residues. The V end lost 4 bases, the J end lost 3 bases, and 10 bases lay between the germline ends. Germline loops: CDR1 LGHDT, CDR2 YNNKEL (reference sequence). The CDR3 nucleotides read TGTGCCAGCAGCCTCCTAGGGAGCTACGAGCAGTACTTC. This gives the protein CASSLLGSYEQYF.

The chain employs TRBV12-3 or TRBV12-4 and TRBJ1-4; D is unresolved. Trimming removed 8 bases from V and 4 bases from J, with 8 bases in between. There are 12 residues in the CDR3. The CDR3 region is CASLGGNEKLFF. The CDR3 DNA reads TGTGCCAGCCTCGGAGGTAATGAAAAACTGTTTTTT.

There are a few counts of this clone. The chain employs TRBV9 and TRBJ1-3, with a tentative D call TRBD1 (6 bases). In germline, CDR1 is SGDLS, CDR2 YYNGEE. Trimming took off 1 base at V and 8 bases at J, with 7 bases between the two ends. This CDR3 spans 12 amino acids. The CDR3 DNA sequence: TGTGCCAGCAGCGTAAAGGGGGACACCATATATTTT. Its protein product is CASSVKGDTIYF.

This clone was detected only once. The rearrangement uses TRBV6-5 and TRBJ2-5; a possible D gene is TRBD2 (6 bases). Germline V lookup: CDR1 MNHEY, CDR2 SVGAGI. The length of the CDR3 is 15 residues. Between the trimmed V and J ends, which lost 2 bases and 6 bases, there was a span of 16 bases. The CDR3 coding sequence is TGTGCCAGCAGTTACGGTTCGGGGGTCGAGAAGACCCAGTACTTC. It translates to CASSYGSGVEKTQYF.

Only one count was recorded for this clone. The CDR3 DNA is TGTGCCAGCAGCACCAGCGAGGGGGTTGGCTACACCTTC. Amino acids: CASSTSEGVGYTF. The genes are TRBV11-2 and TRBJ1-2; the D gene is possibly TRBD1 (6 bases). The CDR3 contains 13 residues. V lost 5 bases to trimming and J lost 7 bases, with 14 bases between them. Germline CDR1 is SGHAT and CDR2 is FQNNGV.

CDR3 in amino acids: CASSLEASGNEQFF. CDR3 DNA: TGCGCCAGCAGCTTGGAGGCTAGCGGCAATGAGCAGTTCTTC. The gene calls are TRBV5-1 and TRBJ2-1; 7 bases agree with TRBD2. The CDR3 spans 14 residues. The V segment lost 0 bases and the J segment 6 bases; nucleotides outside the gene matches: 3. Germline-derived CDR1 and CDR2 are SGHRS and YFSETQ.

J is TRBJ2-7 and V is TRBV20-1, with 11 bases lining up with TRBD2. This CDR3 is built from 11 residues. Germline trimming cut 7 bases from V and 12 bases from J; bases unmatched to any gene: 8. Germline V lookup: CDR1 DFQATT, CDR2 SNEGSKA (reference sequence). CDR3 coding DNA: TGCAGTGTCCAGACTAGCGGGGCGACGTACGTC. Translated: CSVQTSGATYV.